The 16 T cell receptor beta chains listed next were all sequenced from one sample in a study of T-cell memory formation after mild COVID-19. Each CDR3 protein is one row after TCRdb ran MiXCR on the 5' RACE reads. The sample lists hundreds of thousands of distinct CDR3 sequences, around a sixth seen once, with less than 10% in the top ten. What was sequenced was PBMCs or a T cell subset sorted from them (not recorded which). The receptor set was obtained from an adult woman who had mild COVID-19 (a few samples of this study predate the infection). Cell type and time point are not known.

This chain links TRBV15 with TRBJ2-3; D might be TRBD1 or TRBD2, each matching 5 bases. The germline V gene has CDR1 LNHNV and CDR2 YYDKDF (reference sequence). V dropped 5 bases and J dropped 0 bases, with 21 bases sitting between them. This CDR3 has 18 residues. In DNA, the CDR3 is TGTGCCACCAGCGAGGGAACGGCAGGGACCCCTAGCACAGATACGCAGTATTTT. Translating gives CATSEGTAGTPSTDTQYF.

This chain links TRBV7-2 with TRBJ2-7, with 15 bases matching TRBD2. This CDR3 has 14 amino acids. Germline CDR1 is SGHTA and CDR2 is FQGNSA. After removal of 5 bases from V and 6 bases from J, the junction contained 2 bases not matched to a gene. CDR3 residues: CASSLGLAGGEQYF. DNA of the CDR3: TGTGCCAGCAGCCTGGGACTAGCGGGAGGCGAGCAGTACTTC.

Only a few counts were recorded for this clonotype. The genes are TRBV4-2 and TRBJ1-1, with D possibly being TRBD1 (6 bases). V was shortened by 2 bases and J by 3 bases, with 16 bases between the two germline ends. The CDR3 is 16 residues long. Per the germline V gene, CDR1 is LGHNA and CDR2 is YNFKEQ. The CDR3 DNA reads as TGTGCCAGCAGCCAACACGAGGGGGGGCCGGACACTGAAGCTTTCTTT. Its translation: CASSQHEGGPDTEAFF.

This clonotype was seen only a few times. The chain combines TRBV29-1 with TRBJ2-1; tentatively, D is TRBD1 (7 bases). The CDR3 runs to 15 residues. Trimming removed 6 bases from V and 6 bases from J, with 21 bases in between. Germline values: CDR1 SQVTM, CDR2 ANQGSEA. DNA for the CDR3: TGCAGCGTGGGGGGTCGACAGGGAAGTCCCAATGAGCAGTTCTTC. Amino acids: CSVGGRQGSPNEQFF.

This clonotype was recorded a few times. The rearrangement joins TRBV7-2 to TRBJ2-3; D unresolved. This CDR3 contains 11 residues. CDR1 SGHTA and CDR2 FQGNSA come from the germline V gene. The V end lost 2 bases, the J end lost 9 bases, and 6 bases lay between the germline ends. CDR3 DNA: TGTGCCAGCAGCTTAACCCGGACGCAGTATTTT. Its protein product is CASSLTRTQYF.

The chain uses TRBV4-1 and TRBJ1-5; TRBD1 matches at 9 bases. The junction had 13 bases not matched to a gene; V was cut back by 4 bases and J by 3 bases. This CDR3 contains 18 residues. Germline V gene data show CDR1 as MGHRA and CDR2 as YSYEKL. Here the CDR3 DNA reads TGCGCCAGCAGCCGATCGTCCTCGACAGGGGGGCTCAATCAGCCCCAGCATTTT. It codes for CASSRSSSTGGLNQPQHF.

The table lists this clonotype with a few counts. V usage is TRBV12-3 or TRBV12-4 and J usage is TRBJ2-1; TRBD1 matches at 8 bases. CDR3 length: 14 residues. Trimming cost V 7 bases and J 8 bases; bases outside gene matches: 10. The CDR3 DNA sequence: TGTGCCAGCACCCCCCGGACAGGGACGGATGAGCAGTTCTTC. Protein: CASTPRTGTDEQFF.

The rearrangement joins TRBV20-1 to TRBJ2-7; TRBD2 might be the D (6 bases). CDR1 is DFQATT, CDR2 SNEGSKA, per germline (reference sequence). Trimming took 4 bases from V and 4 from J, leaving 17 bases between them. The CDR3 covers 14 residues. The CDR3 protein is CSANPGLRAYEQYF. Written as DNA, the CDR3 is TGCAGTGCTAACCCGGGACTGAGGGCATACGAGCAGTACTTC.

This clonotype was counted many times. This rearrangement joins TRBV29-1 to TRBJ2-1, with a weak D call TRBD2 (6 bases). The CDR3 consists of 12 residues. Germline CDR1 and CDR2: SQVTM and ANQGSEA. The germline V and J ends were trimmed by 4 bases and 6 bases, with 10 bases remaining between them. DNA of the CDR3: TGCAGCGTTGGTTTCGGGGGCAATGAGCAGTTCTTC. Translation: CSVGFGGNEQFF.

V usage is TRBV4-2 and J usage is TRBJ2-4, with 8 nucleotides matching TRBD2. From germline, CDR1 is LGHNA and CDR2 YNFKEQ. Trimming at V came to 4 bases and at J to 16 bases, leaving 12 bases not matched to a gene. The CDR3 extends over 13 amino acids. The chain's CDR3 is CASSPGTSGIIYF. CDR3 nucleotide sequence: TGTGCCAGCAGCCCGGGGACTAGTGGAATAATATACTTC.

The CDR3: CASKPGQNSGNTIYF. CDR3 in DNA: TGTGCCAGCAAGCCAGGGCAAAACTCTGGAAACACCATATATTTT. V gene TRBV6-5 combines with J gene TRBJ1-3; the D gene is possibly TRBD1 (5 bases). CDR3 length: 15 residues. CDR1 and CDR2 (germline): MNHEY, SVGAGI. Deletions cut 7 bases from V and 0 bases from J, with 13 bases between.

This clonotype was observed a handful of times. The V gene is TRBV7-9, the J gene TRBJ2-5; D gene ambiguous. Trimming took 1 base from V and 1 from J, leaving 19 bases between them. Germline values: CDR1 SEHNR, CDR2 FQNEAQ (reference sequence). This CDR3 is built from 18 residues. This chain's CDR3 is CASSLEGRHLGSQETQYF. As DNA, the CDR3 is TGTGCCAGCAGCTTAGAAGGAAGGCATTTAGGGTCCCAAGAGACCCAGTACTTC.

The chain combines TRBV29-1 with TRBJ2-1; D uncertain. Trimming removed 2 bases at V and 3 bases at J, with 5 bases between. The CDR3 runs 12 residues. Germline lookup yields CDR1 SQVTM and CDR2 ANQGSEA. CDR3 nucleotides: TGCAGCGTTGAAATCCGCTACAATGAGCAGTTCTTC. Its translation is CSVEIRYNEQFF.

The chain joins TRBV10-3 to TRBJ2-2, with D uncertain. In germline, CDR1 is ENHRY, CDR2 SYGVKD. This CDR3 is built from 13 residues. Trimming removed 0 bases at V and 9 bases at J, with 8 bases between. The CDR3 spells CAISESNGRELFF. Written as DNA, the CDR3 is TGTGCCATCAGTGAGTCTAACGGGCGGGAGCTGTTTTTT.

This clonotype was counted at least ten times. This rearrangement joins TRBV19 to TRBJ1-1, with 10 bases lining up with TRBD1. Germline values: CDR1 LNHDA, CDR2 SQIVND (reference sequence). This CDR3 region has 15 residues. Trimming took 4 bases from V and 1 from J; bases not matched to a gene: 3. The CDR3 nucleotides are TGTGCCAGTAGTAGTTGGGACAGGGGGAACACTGAAGCTTTCTTT. This encodes CASSSWDRGNTEAFF.

This clonotype came up many times. This chain connects TRBV5-1 to TRBJ2-2; TRBD1 aligns across 8 bases. Germline V gene lookup returns CDR1 SGHRS and CDR2 YFSETQ. The CDR3 is 15 amino acids. V gave up 3 bases and J gave up 6 bases; unmatched junction bases: 7. The CDR3 bases are TGCGCCAGCAGCTACGCAGGGGGCGAGGCCGGGGAGCTGTTTTTT. It yields the protein CASSYAGGEAGELFF.